This T cell receptor beta chain derives from a study of T cell responses to AZD1222 COVID-19 vaccine. The CDR3 is made up of 15 amino acids. Germline V gene sequence: CDR1 MNHEY, CDR2 SVGEGT. Trimming removed 2 bases from V and 0 bases from J, with 8 bases in between. As regards this clone: What it binds is unknown.

Study results and caveats: CD4 TCRs covered the whole spike, strongest at regions 160-218 and 743-854. Clonal diversity was possibly underestimated; the donors were predominantly white British and more often female.

The method was immunoSEQ multiplex PCR; TCRdb's version includes in-frame clones alone and lacks a portion of them. In the table there are approximately 140,000 clones, 80% to 95% of which are singletons. This chain uses TRBV6-2 or TRBV6-3 with TRBJ1-5; D gene uncertain. This clonotype was obtained from an adult who received the AZD1222 COVID-19 vaccine. Sequences were derived from peripheral blood, sampled 28 days after the second AZD1222 dose. The CDR3 nucleotides read TGTGCCAGCAGTTACCGAACCTATAGCAATCAGCCCCAGCATTTT. This translates into CASSYRTYSNQPQHF.